This T cell receptor beta chain came from a study of T cell responses to AZD1222 COVID-19 vaccine. Worth noting for this clone: The antigen is unknown.

In germline, CDR1 is SQVTM, CDR2 ANQGSEA. The CDR3 loop spans 13 amino acids. V gave up 6 bases and J gave up 3 bases, with 12 bases separating them. Using immunoSEQ multiplex PCR, the repertoire was profiled, and TCRdb retains in-frame clones only, with some absent. Of some 180,000 clones listed, 85% to 95% were seen once; the top ten hold about 2.1%. Notes on the study in general: Females made up more of the donors, who were largely white British, and clonal diversity may have come out too low.

The TCR was taken from an adult who received the AZD1222 COVID-19 vaccine. The sequences come from peripheral blood, collected 28 days after the second AZD1222 dose. The V call is TRBV29-1, the J call TRBJ2-1, with D perhaps being TRBD1 or TRBD2 (5 bases each). CDR3 residues: CSVGEGLYNEQFF. The CDR3 DNA reads as TGCAGCGTAGGCGAGGGGCTCTACAATGAGCAGTTCTTC.